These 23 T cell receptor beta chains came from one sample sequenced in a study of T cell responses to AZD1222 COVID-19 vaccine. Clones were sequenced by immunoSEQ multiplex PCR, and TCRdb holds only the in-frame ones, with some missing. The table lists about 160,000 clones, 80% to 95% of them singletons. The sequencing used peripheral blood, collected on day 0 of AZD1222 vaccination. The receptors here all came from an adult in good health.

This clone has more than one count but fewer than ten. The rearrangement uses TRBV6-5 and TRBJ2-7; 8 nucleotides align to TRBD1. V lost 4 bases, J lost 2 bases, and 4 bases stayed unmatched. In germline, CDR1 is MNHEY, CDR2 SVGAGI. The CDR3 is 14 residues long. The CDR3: CASSWTGPTYEQYF. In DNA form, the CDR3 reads TGTGCCAGCAGTTGGACAGGGCCGACCTACGAGCAGTACTTC.

The CDR3 region has the DNA TGCGCCAGCAGTCAAACTCGGCTAGCGGGGTCTCAACCGTTTAATGAGCAGTTCTTC. The encoded protein is CASSQTRLAGSQPFNEQFF. The V call is TRBV10-1, the J call TRBJ2-1; 9 bases are shared with TRBD2. Per germline, CDR1 WNHNN and CDR2 SYGVQD (reference sequence). Germline trimming cut 5 bases from V and 7 bases from J; bases unmatched to any gene: 21. The CDR3 loop spans 19 amino acids.

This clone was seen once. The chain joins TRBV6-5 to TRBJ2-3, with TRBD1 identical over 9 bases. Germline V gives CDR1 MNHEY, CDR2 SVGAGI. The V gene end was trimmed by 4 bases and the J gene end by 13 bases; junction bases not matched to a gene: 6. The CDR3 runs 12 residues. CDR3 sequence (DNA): TGTGCCAGCAGTTCCCGGGACAGGGAAGAGTATTTT. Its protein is CASSSRDREEYF.

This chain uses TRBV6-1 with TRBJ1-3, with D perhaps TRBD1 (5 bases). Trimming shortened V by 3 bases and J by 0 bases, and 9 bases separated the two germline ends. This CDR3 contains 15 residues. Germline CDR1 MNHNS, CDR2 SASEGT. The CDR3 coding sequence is TGTGCCAGCAGTGAGCGGGGGAGCTCTGGAAACACCATATATTTT. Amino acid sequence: CASSERGSSGNTIYF.

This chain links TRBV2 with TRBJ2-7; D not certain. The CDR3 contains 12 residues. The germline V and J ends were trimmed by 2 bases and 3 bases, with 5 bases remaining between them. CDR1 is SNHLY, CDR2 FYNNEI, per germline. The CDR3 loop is CASSESFYEQYF. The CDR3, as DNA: TGTGCCAGCAGTGAAAGCTTCTACGAGCAGTACTTC.

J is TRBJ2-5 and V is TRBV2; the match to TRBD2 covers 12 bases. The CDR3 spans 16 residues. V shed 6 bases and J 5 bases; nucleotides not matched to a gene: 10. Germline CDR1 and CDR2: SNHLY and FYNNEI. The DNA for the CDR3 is TGTGCCAGCAGCGTAGCTAGCGGGAGGGCGGGGGAGACCCAGTACTTC. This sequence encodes CASSVASGRAGETQYF.

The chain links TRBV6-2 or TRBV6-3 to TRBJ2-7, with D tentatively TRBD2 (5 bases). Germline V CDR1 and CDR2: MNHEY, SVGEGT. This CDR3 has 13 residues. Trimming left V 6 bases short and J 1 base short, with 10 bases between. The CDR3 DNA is TGTGCCAGCAGCCTAGGGAGATCCTACGAGCAGTACTTC. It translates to CASSLGRSYEQYF.

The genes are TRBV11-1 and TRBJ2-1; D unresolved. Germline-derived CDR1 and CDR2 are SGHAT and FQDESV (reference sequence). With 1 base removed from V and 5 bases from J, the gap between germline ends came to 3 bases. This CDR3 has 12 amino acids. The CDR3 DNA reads TGTGCCAGCAGCTTAGGGGACAATGAGCAGTTCTTC. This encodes CASSLGDNEQFF.

CDR3 residues: CASSLGPGESQPQHF. The CDR3 region has the DNA TGCGCCAGCAGCTTGGGTCCAGGGGAAAGTCAGCCCCAGCATTTT. V is TRBV5-1 and J is TRBJ1-5; D perhaps matches TRBD1 (6 bases). V shed 0 bases and J shed 6 bases, with 13 bases lying between them. This CDR3 has 15 amino acids. Looked up from germline, CDR1 is SGHRS and CDR2 is YFSETQ.

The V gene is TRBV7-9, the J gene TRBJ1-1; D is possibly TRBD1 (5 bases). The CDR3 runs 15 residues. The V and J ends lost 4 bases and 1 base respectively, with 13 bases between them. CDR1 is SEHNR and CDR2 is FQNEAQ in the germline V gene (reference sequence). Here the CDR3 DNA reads TGTGCCAGCAGCTACCTTGAGGGGAGGAACACTGAAGCTTTCTTT. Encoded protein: CASSYLEGRNTEAFF.

As DNA, the CDR3 is TGCGCCAGCAGCCTTTTAGCGACAGGCACAGATACGCAGTATTTT. Translating gives CASSLLATGTDTQYF. The chain employs TRBV4-1 and TRBJ2-3; the D call may be TRBD1 or TRBD2 (5 bases each). The CDR3 extends over 15 amino acids. Trimming left V 4 bases short and J 1 base short, with 12 bases between. The V gene's germline CDR1 is MGHRA and CDR2 YSYEKL.

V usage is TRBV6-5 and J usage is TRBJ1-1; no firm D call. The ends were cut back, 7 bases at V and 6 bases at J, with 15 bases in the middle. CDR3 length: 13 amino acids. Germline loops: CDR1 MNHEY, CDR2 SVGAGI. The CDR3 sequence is CASTRTGGAEAFF. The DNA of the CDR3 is TGTGCCAGCACCCGGACGGGTGGGGCTGAAGCTTTCTTT.

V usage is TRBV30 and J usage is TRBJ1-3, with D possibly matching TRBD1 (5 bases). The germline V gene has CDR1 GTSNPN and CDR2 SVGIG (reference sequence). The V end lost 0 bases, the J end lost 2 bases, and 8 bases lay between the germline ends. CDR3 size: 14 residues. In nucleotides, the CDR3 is TGTGCCTGGAGTGTGTCGGGGGCTGGAAACACCATATATTTT. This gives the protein CAWSVSGAGNTIYF.

Written as DNA, the CDR3 is TGTGCCTGGAGGCCCTTGGGGAGGACCCACTACCTGATCAGAAAGCCCCAGCATTTT. Amino acids: CAWRPLGRTHYLIRKPQHF. V is TRBV30 and J is TRBJ1-5; D ambiguous. Trimming pared 3 bases from V and 8 bases from J, leaving 32 bases between. The germline V gene has CDR1 GTSNPN and CDR2 SVGIG (reference sequence). The CDR3 sequence is 19 residues long.

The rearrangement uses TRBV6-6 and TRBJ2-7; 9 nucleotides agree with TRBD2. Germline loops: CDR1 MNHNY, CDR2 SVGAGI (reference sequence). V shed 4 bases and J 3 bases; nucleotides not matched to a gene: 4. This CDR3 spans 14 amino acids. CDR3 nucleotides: TGTGCCAGCAGTTTCAGACTAGCGGTCTACGAGCAGTACTTC. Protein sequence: CASSFRLAVYEQYF.

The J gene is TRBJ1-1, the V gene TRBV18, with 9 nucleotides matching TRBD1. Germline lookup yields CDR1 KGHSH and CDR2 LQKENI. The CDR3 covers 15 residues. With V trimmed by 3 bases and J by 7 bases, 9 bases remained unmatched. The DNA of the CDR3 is TGTGCCAGCTCACCGGGGGACAGGGTGAGGATTGAAGCTTTCTTT. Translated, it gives CASSPGDRVRIEAFF.

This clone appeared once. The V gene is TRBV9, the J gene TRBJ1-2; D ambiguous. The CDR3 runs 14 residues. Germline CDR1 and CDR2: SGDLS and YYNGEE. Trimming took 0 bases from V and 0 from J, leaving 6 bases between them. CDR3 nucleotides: TGTGCCAGCAGCGTAGGGCCGACTAACTATGGCTACACCTTC. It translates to CASSVGPTNYGYTF.

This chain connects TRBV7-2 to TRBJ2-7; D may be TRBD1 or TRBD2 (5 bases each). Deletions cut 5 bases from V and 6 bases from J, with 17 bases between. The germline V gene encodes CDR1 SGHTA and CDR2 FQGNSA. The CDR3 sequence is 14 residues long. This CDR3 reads CASSAFGTVSEQYF. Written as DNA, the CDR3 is TGTGCCAGCAGCGCCTTTGGGACGGTTAGCGAGCAGTACTTC.

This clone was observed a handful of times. Here the CDR3 DNA reads TGTGCCAGCAGCCCCCGGGGACTCCCCAATCAGCCCCAGCATTTT. This sequence encodes CASSPRGLPNQPQHF. The V call is TRBV9, the J call TRBJ1-5; tentative D call: TRBD1 (5 bases). Germline assignment: CDR1 SGDLS and CDR2 YYNGEE. This CDR3 comprises 15 residues. V dropped 4 bases and J dropped 3 bases, with 14 bases sitting between them.

The CDR3 coding sequence is TGCAGCGTTAGACAGGGGGCCGGCTATGGCTACACCTTC. Its translation is CSVRQGAGYGYTF. J is TRBJ1-2 and V is TRBV29-1, with 10 bases aligning to TRBD1. CDR1 is SQVTM, CDR2 ANQGSEA, per germline. The CDR3 sequence is 13 residues long. Trimming removed 5 bases from V and 4 bases from J; junction bases left unmatched: 4.

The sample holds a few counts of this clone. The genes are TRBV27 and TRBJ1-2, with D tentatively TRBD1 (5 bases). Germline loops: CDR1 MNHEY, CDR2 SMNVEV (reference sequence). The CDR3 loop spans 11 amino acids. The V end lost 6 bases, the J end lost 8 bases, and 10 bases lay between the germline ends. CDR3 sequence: CASSQGGGYTF. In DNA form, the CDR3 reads TGTGCCAGCAGCCAGGGAGGGGGCTACACCTTC.

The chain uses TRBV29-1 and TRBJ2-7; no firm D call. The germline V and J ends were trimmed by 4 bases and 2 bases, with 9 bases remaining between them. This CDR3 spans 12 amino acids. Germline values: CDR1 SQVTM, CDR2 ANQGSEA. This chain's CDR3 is CSVAGEPYEQYF. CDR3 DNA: TGCAGCGTTGCCGGAGAGCCCTACGAGCAGTACTTC.

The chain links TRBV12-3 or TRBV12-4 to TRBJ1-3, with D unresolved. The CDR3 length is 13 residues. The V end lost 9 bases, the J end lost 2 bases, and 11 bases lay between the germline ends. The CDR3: CASDRGTGNTIYF. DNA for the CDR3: TGTGCCAGTGACCGAGGGACTGGAAACACCATATATTTT.